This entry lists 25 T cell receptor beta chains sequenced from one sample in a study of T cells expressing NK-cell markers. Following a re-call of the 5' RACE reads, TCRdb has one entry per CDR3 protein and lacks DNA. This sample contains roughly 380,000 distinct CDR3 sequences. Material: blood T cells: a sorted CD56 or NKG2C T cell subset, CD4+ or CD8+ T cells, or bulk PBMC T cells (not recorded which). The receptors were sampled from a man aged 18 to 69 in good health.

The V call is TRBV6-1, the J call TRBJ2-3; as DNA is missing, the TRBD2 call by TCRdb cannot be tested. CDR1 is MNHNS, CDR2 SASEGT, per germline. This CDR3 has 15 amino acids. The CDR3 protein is CASGGTIRGTDTQYF.

CDR3 sequence: CASRTGTGASDTQYF. The V and J genes are TRBV6-1 and TRBJ2-3; TCRdb proposes TRBD1, but this gene call is untestable without DNA. Germline CDR1 MNHNS, CDR2 SASEGT. The CDR3 loop spans 15 amino acids.

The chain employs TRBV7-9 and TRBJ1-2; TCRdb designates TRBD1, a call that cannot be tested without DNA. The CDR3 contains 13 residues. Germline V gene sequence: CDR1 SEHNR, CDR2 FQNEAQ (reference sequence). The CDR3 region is CASSSTGEDGYTF.

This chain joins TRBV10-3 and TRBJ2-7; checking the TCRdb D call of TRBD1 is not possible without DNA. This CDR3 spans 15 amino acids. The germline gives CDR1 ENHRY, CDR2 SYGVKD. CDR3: CAISEGWGARYEQYF.

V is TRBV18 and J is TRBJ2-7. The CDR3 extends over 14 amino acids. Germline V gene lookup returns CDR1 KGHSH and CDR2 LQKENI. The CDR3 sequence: CASSPPGPNPEQYF. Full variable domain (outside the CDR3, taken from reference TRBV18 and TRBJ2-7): NAGVMQNPRHLVRRRGQEARLRCSPMKGHSHVYWYRQLPEEGLKFMVYLQKENIIDESGMPKERFSAEFPKEGPSILRIQQVVRGDSAAYFCASSPPGPNPEQYFGPGTRLTVT.

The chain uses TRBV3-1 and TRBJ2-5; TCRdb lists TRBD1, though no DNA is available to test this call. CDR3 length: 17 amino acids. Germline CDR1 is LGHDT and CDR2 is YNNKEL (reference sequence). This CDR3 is CASSQGFGTGVQETQYF.

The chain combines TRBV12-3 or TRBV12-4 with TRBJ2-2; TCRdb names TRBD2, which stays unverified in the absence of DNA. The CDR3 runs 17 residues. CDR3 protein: CASSRQGLAGGSGELFF.

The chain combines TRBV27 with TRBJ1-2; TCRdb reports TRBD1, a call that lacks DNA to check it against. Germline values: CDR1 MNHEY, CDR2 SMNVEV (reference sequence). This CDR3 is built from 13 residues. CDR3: CASRGRGNYGYTF.

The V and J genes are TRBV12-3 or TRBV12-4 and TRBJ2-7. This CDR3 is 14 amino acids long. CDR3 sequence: CASSLGNLGDEQYF.

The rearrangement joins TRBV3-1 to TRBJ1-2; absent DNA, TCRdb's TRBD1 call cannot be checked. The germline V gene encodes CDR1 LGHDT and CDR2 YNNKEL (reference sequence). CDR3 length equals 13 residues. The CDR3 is CASSPAGSYGYTF.

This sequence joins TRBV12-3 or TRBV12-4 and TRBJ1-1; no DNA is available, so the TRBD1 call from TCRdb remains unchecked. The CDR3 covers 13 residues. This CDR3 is CATRRDRNTEAFF.

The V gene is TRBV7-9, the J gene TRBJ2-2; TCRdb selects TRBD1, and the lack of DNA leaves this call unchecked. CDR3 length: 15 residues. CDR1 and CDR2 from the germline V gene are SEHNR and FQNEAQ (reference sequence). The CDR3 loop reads CASSFGQDNTGELFF.

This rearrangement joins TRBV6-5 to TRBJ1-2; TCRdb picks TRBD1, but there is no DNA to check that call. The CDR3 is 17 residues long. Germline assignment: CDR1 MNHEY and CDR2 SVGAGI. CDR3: CASSYVGAQAGKYGYTF.

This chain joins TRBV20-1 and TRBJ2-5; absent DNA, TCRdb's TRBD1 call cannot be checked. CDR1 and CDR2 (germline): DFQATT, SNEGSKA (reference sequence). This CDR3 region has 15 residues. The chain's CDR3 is CSATHGTPYQETQYF.

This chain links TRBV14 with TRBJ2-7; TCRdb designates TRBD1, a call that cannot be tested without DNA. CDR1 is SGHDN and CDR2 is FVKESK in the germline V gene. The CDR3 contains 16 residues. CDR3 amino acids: CASSQSKGTAGNEQYF.

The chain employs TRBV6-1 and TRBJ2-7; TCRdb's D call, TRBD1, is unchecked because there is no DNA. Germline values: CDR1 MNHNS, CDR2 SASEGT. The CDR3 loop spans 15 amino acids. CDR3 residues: CASSPQGILLYEQYF.

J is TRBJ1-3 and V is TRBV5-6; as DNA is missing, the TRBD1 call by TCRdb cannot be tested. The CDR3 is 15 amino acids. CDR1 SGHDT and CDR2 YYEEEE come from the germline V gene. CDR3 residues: CASTRRTNSGNTIYF.

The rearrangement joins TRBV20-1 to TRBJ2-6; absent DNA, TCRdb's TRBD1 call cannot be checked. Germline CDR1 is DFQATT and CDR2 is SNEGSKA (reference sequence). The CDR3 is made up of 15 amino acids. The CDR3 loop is CSARGEGSGANVLTF.

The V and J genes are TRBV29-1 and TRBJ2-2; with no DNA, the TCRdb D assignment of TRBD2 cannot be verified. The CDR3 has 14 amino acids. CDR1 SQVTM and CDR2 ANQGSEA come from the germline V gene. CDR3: CSVRGLALSGELFF.

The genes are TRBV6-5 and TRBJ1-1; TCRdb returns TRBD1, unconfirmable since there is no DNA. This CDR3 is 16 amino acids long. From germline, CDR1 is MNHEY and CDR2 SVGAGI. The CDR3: CASRSTGGRHDTEAFF.

CDR3 sequence reads: CASSYPGQGERSYNEQFF. The chain employs TRBV2 and TRBJ2-1; the D gene TCRdb calls, TRBD1, cannot be checked with no DNA. Per germline, CDR1 SNHLY and CDR2 FYNNEI. The CDR3 runs to 18 residues.

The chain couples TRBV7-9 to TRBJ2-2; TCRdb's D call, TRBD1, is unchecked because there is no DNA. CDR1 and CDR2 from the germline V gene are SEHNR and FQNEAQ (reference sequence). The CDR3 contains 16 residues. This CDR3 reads CASSSTQGANTGELFF.

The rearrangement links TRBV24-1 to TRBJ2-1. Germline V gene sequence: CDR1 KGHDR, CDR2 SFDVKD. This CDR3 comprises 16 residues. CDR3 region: CATSDLQTGVGNEQFF.

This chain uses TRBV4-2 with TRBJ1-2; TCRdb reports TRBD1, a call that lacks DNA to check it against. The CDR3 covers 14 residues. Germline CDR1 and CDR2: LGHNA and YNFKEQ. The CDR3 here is CASSRRQGAVGYTF.

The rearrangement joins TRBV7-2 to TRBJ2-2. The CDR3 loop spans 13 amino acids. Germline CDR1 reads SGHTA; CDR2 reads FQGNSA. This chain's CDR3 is CASSQRFTGELFF.